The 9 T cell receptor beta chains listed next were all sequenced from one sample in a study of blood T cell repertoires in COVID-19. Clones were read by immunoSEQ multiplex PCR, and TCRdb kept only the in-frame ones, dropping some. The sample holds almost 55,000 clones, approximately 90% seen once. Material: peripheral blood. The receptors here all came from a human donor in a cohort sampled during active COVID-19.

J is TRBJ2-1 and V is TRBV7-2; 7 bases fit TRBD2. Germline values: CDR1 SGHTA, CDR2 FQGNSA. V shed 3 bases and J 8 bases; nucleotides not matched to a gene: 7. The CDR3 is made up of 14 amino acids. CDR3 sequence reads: CASSLGDYKDEQFF. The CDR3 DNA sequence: TGTGCCAGCAGCTTGGGGGACTATAAGGATGAGCAGTTCTTC.

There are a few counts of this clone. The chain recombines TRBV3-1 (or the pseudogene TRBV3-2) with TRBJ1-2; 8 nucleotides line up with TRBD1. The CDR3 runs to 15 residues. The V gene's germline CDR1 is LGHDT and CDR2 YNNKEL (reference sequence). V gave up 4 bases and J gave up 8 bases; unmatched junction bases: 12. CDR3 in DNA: TGTGCCAGCAGCCCTTACCAGGACAGGGCAGGCGGCTACACCTTC. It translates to CASSPYQDRAGGYTF.

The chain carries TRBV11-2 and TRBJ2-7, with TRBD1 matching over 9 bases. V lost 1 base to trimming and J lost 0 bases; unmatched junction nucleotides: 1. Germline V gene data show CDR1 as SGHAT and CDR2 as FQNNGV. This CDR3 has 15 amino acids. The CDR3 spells CASSLVTGGSYEQYF. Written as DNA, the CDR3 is TGTGCCAGCAGCTTAGTGACAGGGGGCTCCTACGAGCAGTACTTC.

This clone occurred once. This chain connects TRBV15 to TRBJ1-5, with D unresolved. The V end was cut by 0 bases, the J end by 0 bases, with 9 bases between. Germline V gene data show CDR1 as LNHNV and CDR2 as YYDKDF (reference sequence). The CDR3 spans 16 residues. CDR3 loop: CATSRDEGNSNQPQHF. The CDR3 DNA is TGTGCCACCAGCAGAGATGAGGGAAATAGCAATCAGCCCCAGCATTTT.

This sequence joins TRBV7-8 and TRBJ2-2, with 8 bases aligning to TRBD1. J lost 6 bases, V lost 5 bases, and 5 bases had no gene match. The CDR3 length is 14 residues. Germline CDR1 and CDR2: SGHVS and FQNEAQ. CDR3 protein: CASSPNRGAGELFF. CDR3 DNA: TGTGCCAGCAGCCCAAACAGGGGGGCCGGGGAGCTGTTTTTT.

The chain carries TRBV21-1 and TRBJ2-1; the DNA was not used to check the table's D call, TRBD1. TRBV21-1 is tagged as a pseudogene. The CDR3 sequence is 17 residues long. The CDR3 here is CASSKGIGQGARREQFF. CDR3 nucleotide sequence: TGTGCCAGCAGCAAAGGAATCGGACAGGGGGCGAGACGTGAGCAGTTCTTC.

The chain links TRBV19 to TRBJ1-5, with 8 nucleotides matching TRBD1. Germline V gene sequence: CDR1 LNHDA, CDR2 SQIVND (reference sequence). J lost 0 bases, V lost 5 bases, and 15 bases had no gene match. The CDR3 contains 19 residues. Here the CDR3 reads CASSSDRAALLYSNQPQHF. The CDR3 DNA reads TGTGCCAGTAGTTCGGACAGGGCGGCGCTCCTCTATAGCAATCAGCCCCAGCATTTT. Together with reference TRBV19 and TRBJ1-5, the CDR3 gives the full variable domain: DGGITQSPKYLFRKEGQNVTLSCEQNLNHDAMYWYRQDPGQGLRLIYYSQIVNDFQKGDIAEGYSVSREKKESFPLTVTSAQKNPTAFYLCASSSDRAALLYSNQPQHFGDGTRLSIL.

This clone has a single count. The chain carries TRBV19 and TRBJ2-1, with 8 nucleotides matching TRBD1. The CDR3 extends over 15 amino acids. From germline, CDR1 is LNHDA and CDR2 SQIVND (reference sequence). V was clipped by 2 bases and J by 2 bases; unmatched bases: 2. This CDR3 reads CASSIQGATYNEQFF. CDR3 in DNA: TGTGCCAGTAGTATACAGGGGGCGACCTACAATGAGCAGTTCTTC.

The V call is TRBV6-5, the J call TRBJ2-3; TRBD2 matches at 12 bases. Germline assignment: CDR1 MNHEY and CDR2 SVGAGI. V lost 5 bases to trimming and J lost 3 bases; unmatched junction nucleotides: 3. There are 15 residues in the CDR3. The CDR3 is CASSPSGRATDTQYF. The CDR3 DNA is TGTGCCAGCAGTCCTAGCGGGAGGGCAACAGATACGCAGTATTTT.